These 27 T cell receptor beta chains were all obtained from the same sample, sequenced in a study of spatial heterogeneity in lung cancer. Time point noted: sample taken at primary tumor resection. From tumor, nontumor lung or frozen PBMC, whole RNA was taken unsorted for sequencing. TCRdb called the 5' RACE reads again in MiXCR, with one record for every CDR3 protein. The sample includes about 47,000 distinct CDR3 sequences, about 10% of them seen just once. Material: PBMCs, obtained at surgery. Receptors originate from a female donor with early-stage non-small cell lung cancer.

Written as DNA, the CDR3 is TGTGCCAGCAGCCGAGGAACTAGACAAGAGACCCAGTACTTC. It is translated as CASSRGTRQETQYF. The rearrangement links TRBV5-4 to TRBJ2-5; maybe TRBD2 (5 bases). Trimming took off 4 bases at V and 2 bases at J, with 12 bases between the two ends. Germline V gene lookup returns CDR1 SGHNT and CDR2 YYREEE (reference sequence). CDR3 size: 14 residues. The variable domain in full, completed from reference TRBV5-4 and TRBJ2-5, reads ETGVTQSPTHLIKTRGQQVTLRCSSQSGHNTVSWYQQALGQGPQFIFQYYREEENGRGNFPPRFSGLQFPNYSSELNVNALELDDSALYLCASSRGTRQETQYFGPGTRLLVL.

The chain combines TRBV6-2 or TRBV6-3 with TRBJ2-1; 13 nucleotides agree with TRBD2. The CDR3 sequence is 17 residues long. Germline CDR1 reads MNHEY; CDR2 reads SVGEGT. The DNA for the CDR3 is TGTGGGGCAGCCTCAAGGACTAGCGGGGGATCGTACAATGAGCAGTTCTTC. Translating gives CGAASRTSGGSYNEQFF.

The sample holds many counts of this clonotype. The chain couples TRBV19 to TRBJ1-1; D is uncertain. The CDR3 has 13 residues. Germline CDR1 LNHDA, CDR2 SQIVND (reference sequence). V shed 4 bases and J shed 0 bases, with 6 bases lying between them. The CDR3 DNA reads TGTGCCAGTAGTAAGGCGGTGAACACTGAAGCTTTCTTT. Translated: CASSKAVNTEAFF.

This clonotype was counted many times. The chain couples TRBV20-1 to TRBJ1-1; the D is unclear. Germline V gives CDR1 DFQATT, CDR2 SNEGSKA (reference sequence). Trimming took off 5 bases at V and 1 base at J, with 14 bases between the two ends. This CDR3 comprises 14 residues. The CDR3 protein is CSAVLPPGNTEAFF. As DNA, the CDR3 is TGCAGTGCTGTTCTCCCTCCGGGGAACACTGAAGCTTTCTTT.

The chain is built from TRBV7-8 and TRBJ1-2; no reliable D call. V shed 1 base and J shed 3 bases, with 9 bases lying between them. CDR1 and CDR2 (germline): SGHVS, FQNEAQ. This CDR3 has 14 residues. The CDR3 DNA reads TGTGCCAGCAGCTTAGAGCACGGCTACTATGGCTACACCTTC. This gives the protein CASSLEHGYYGYTF. The full variable domain, rest sourced from reference TRBV7-8 and TRBJ1-2, is GAGVSQSPRYKVAKRGQDVALRCDPISGHVSLFWYQQALGQGPEFLTYFQNEAQLDKSGLPSDRFFAERPEGSVSTLKIQRTQQEDSAVYLCASSLEHGYYGYTFGSGTRLTVV.

This clonotype has a handful of counts. V gene TRBV5-1 combines with J gene TRBJ1-1; D remains ambiguous. The CDR3 length is 13 residues. CDR1 and CDR2 from the germline V gene are SGHRS and YFSETQ. V was trimmed by 0 bases and J by 1 base, leaving 4 bases between them. DNA of the CDR3: TGCGCCAGCAGCTTGGAATCGAACACTGAAGCTTTCTTT. It encodes CASSLESNTEAFF.

This clonotype was detected only a few times. The CDR3 DNA reads TGTGCCAGCAGTTTCGACCGGTACAATGAGCAGTTCTTC. Protein sequence: CASSFDRYNEQFF. V gene TRBV27 combines with J gene TRBJ2-1; no definite D call. Germline V gene data show CDR1 as MNHEY and CDR2 as SMNVEV (reference sequence). Deletions cut 3 bases from V and 4 bases from J, with 7 bases between. The CDR3 is 13 residues long.

The chain is built from TRBV6-1 and TRBJ1-2, with D tentatively TRBD1 (5 bases). CDR1 and CDR2 (germline): MNHNS, SASEGT. With 4 bases removed from V and 4 bases from J, the gap between germline ends came to 19 bases. The CDR3 covers 16 residues. CDR3 in amino acids: CASSALRGLQLYGYTF. CDR3 DNA: TGTGCCAGCAGTGCGTTAAGGGGATTACAACTCTATGGCTACACCTTC.

This clonotype has more than one count but fewer than ten. The chain couples TRBV5-6 to TRBJ2-2; D unclear. Trimming took 0 bases from V and 6 from J, leaving 6 bases between them. In germline, CDR1 is SGHDT, CDR2 YYEEEE. This CDR3 spans 13 amino acids. CDR3 loop: CASSLVRAGELFF. CDR3 DNA sequence: TGTGCCAGCAGCTTGGTGCGTGCCGGGGAGCTGTTTTTT.

In the case of this clonotype: One base away lies a much larger clone, so this may be a sequencing read error. The chain has TRBV7-9 and TRBJ2-3, with a tentative D call TRBD2 (6 bases). CDR1 is SEHNR and CDR2 is FQNEAQ in the germline V gene (reference sequence). Trimming left V 5 bases short and J 0 bases short, with 12 bases between. This CDR3 region has 15 residues. CDR3 nucleotides: TGTGCCAGCAGCAGCTGGGACTCGAGCACAGATACGCAGTATTTT. This sequence encodes CASSSWDSSTDTQYF.

This clonotype qualifies as hyperexpanded. The chain combines TRBV27 with TRBJ1-2; 7 nucleotides line up with TRBD1. Germline-derived CDR1 and CDR2 are MNHEY and SMNVEV (reference sequence). CDR3 length: 14 amino acids. V was clipped by 8 bases and J by 2 bases; unmatched bases: 8. The chain's CDR3 is CASGYADRNYGYTF. The CDR3 coding sequence is TGTGCCAGCGGATATGCGGACAGGAACTATGGCTACACCTTC.

This clonotype came up a few times. The J gene is TRBJ2-7, the V gene TRBV4-3, with 9 bases that match TRBD2. V lost 0 bases to trimming and J lost 3 bases; unmatched junction nucleotides: 12. The germline CDR1 and CDR2 sequences are LGHNA and YSLEER. CDR3 length equals 18 residues. The CDR3 loop reads CASSQDLGGRGGRYEQYF. CDR3 DNA: TGCGCCAGCAGCCAAGATCTAGGCGGGCGGGGGGGCCGCTACGAGCAGTACTTC.

The chain uses TRBV19 and TRBJ2-2, with 7 bases matching TRBD1. The CDR3 sequence is 15 residues long. Per germline, CDR1 LNHDA and CDR2 SQIVND (reference sequence). V gave up 6 bases and J gave up 0 bases; unmatched junction bases: 4. The CDR3 reads CASRTDRANTGELFF. The CDR3 coding sequence is TGTGCCAGTAGGACAGACAGGGCGAACACCGGGGAGCTGTTTTTT.

The table lists this clonotype with a few counts. The chain employs TRBV19 and TRBJ2-7; 9 bases are shared with TRBD2. This CDR3 spans 13 amino acids. Trimming took 8 bases from V and 6 from J; bases not matched to a gene: 8. CDR1 LNHDA and CDR2 SQIVND come from the germline V gene (reference sequence). The CDR3 region is CASSGTSRGEQYF. For the CDR3, the DNA is TGTGCCAGTTCCGGGACTAGCCGTGGCGAGCAGTACTTC. Filled out from reference TRBV19 and TRBJ2-7, the complete variable domain reads DGGITQSPKYLFRKEGQNVTLSCEQNLNHDAMYWYRQDPGQGLRLIYYSQIVNDFQKGDIAEGYSVSREKKESFPLTVTSAQKNPTAFYLCASSGTSRGEQYFGPGTRLTVT.

The J gene is TRBJ2-5, the V gene TRBV6-5; D possibly corresponds to TRBD2 (5 bases). The CDR3 is 14 residues long. V was shortened by 2 bases and J by 5 bases, with 12 bases between the two germline ends. Germline CDR1 is MNHEY and CDR2 is SVGAGI. CDR3 sequence: CASSYRGLGETQYF. CDR3 nucleotides: TGTGCCAGCAGTTACCGGGGTTTGGGGGAGACCCAGTACTTC.

The sample holds many counts of this clonotype. The chain carries TRBV5-1 and TRBJ1-1; 8 bases agree with TRBD1. V trimming: 4 bases; J trimming: 5 bases; junction bases outside the gene matches: 4. Germline V gene lookup returns CDR1 SGHRS and CDR2 YFSETQ. CDR3 length: 13 amino acids. The CDR3 sequence: CASSTDRGTEAFF. The CDR3 region has the DNA TGCGCCAGCAGCACCGACAGGGGTACTGAAGCTTTCTTT.

The table lists this clonotype with many counts. The chain links TRBV28 to TRBJ2-1, with TRBD2 identical over 8 bases. The CDR3 is 16 residues long. Germline lookup yields CDR1 MDHEN and CDR2 SYDVKM. Trimming at V came to 4 bases and at J to 7 bases, leaving 12 bases not matched to a gene. For the CDR3, the DNA is TGTGCCAGCAGTTCCCCCCGGACTAGCTGGCGGAATGAGCAGTTCTTC. This gives the protein CASSSPRTSWRNEQFF.

This sequence joins TRBV7-2 and TRBJ1-1; possible D gene TRBD1, 5 bases. The CDR3 is made up of 14 amino acids. The germline CDR1 and CDR2 sequences are SGHTA and FQGNSA. V was trimmed by 5 bases and J by 3 bases, leaving 13 bases between them. The CDR3 is CASSPGPHHTEAFF. As DNA, the CDR3 is TGTGCCAGCAGCCCGGGGCCCCATCACACTGAAGCTTTCTTT.

This clonotype was counted only a few times. This chain uses TRBV3-1 with TRBJ2-1; D is ambiguous. Germline V lookup: CDR1 LGHDT, CDR2 YNNKEL (reference sequence). V was trimmed by 1 base and J by 7 bases, leaving 14 bases between them. This CDR3 comprises 15 residues. The CDR3 bases are TGTGCCAGCAGCCAAGGCAAATGGGCTTTGAATGAGCAGTTCTTC. It is translated as CASSQGKWALNEQFF.

CDR3 sequence: CASSVNRVFGYTF. As DNA, the CDR3 is TGTGCCAGCAGTGTGAATCGAGTCTTTGGCTACACCTTC. The chain carries TRBV27 and TRBJ1-2; unclear D gene. This CDR3 is 13 amino acids long. The germline V gene encodes CDR1 MNHEY and CDR2 SMNVEV (reference sequence). Between the trimmed V and J ends, which lost 5 bases and 7 bases, there was a span of 14 bases.

This rearrangement joins TRBV28 to TRBJ2-2; no reliable D call. V was pared by 1 base and J by 1 base, with 16 bases between. Germline V gene data show CDR1 as MDHEN and CDR2 as SYDVKM. This CDR3 has 18 amino acids. CDR3: CASSLFPYRRLNTGELFF. In DNA, the CDR3 is TGTGCCAGCAGTTTATTCCCCTACAGACGCCTGAACACCGGGGAGCTGTTTTTT.

This clonotype was observed a few times. This chain joins TRBV7-2 and TRBJ2-4; TRBD2 matches at 8 bases. Germline V gene lookup returns CDR1 SGHTA and CDR2 FQGNSA. This CDR3 spans 15 amino acids. The J segment lost 0 bases and the V segment lost 3 bases, leaving 1 base of the junction unmatched. CDR3 DNA: TGTGCCAGCAGCTTTAGCGGGGTAGCCAAAAACATTCAGTACTTC. Protein: CASSFSGVAKNIQYF.

The rearrangement joins TRBV13 to TRBJ2-1; D might be TRBD2 (6 bases). The CDR3 consists of 15 residues. V lost 5 bases to trimming and J lost 4 bases, with 15 bases between them. Germline V gene data show CDR1 as PRHDT and CDR2 as FYEKMQ (reference sequence). The CDR3 nucleotides read TGTGCCAGCAGCCTCCCCGGGACTCGTTACAATGAGCAGTTCTTC. This encodes CASSLPGTRYNEQFF.

This chain links TRBV4-3 with TRBJ2-3; D may correspond to TRBD1 or TRBD2 (5 bases each). CDR1 LGHNA and CDR2 YSLEER come from the germline V gene. The V and J ends lost 0 bases and 7 bases respectively, with 14 bases between them. The CDR3 runs 15 residues. The CDR3 loop is CASSQDAGASNTQYF. The CDR3 nucleotides read TGCGCCAGCAGCCAAGATGCCGGGGCCTCCAATACGCAGTATTTT.

The chain couples TRBV9 to TRBJ2-3, with a possible D match to TRBD2 (6 bases). The CDR3 is 15 residues long. Germline V CDR1 and CDR2: SGDLS, YYNGEE. The ends were cut back, 0 bases at V and 2 bases at J, with 10 bases in the middle. As DNA, the CDR3 is TGTGCCAGCAGCGTAGTTGCGGGGAACACAGATACGCAGTATTTT. Amino acids: CASSVVAGNTDTQYF.

This clonotype occurred many times. The rearrangement links TRBV20-1 to TRBJ2-7; 8 bases are a match to TRBD1. Unmatched junction bases numbered 5, after V lost 0 bases and J lost 1 base. This CDR3 is built from 15 residues. From germline, CDR1 is DFQATT and CDR2 SNEGSKA (reference sequence). The chain's CDR3 is CSARDQGAGSYEQYF. In nucleotides, the CDR3 is TGCAGTGCTAGAGATCAGGGGGCTGGATCCTACGAGCAGTACTTC.

This clonotype was detected many times. The chain employs TRBV5-1 and TRBJ1-5, with 8 bases fitting TRBD1. This CDR3 is 15 amino acids long. V was pared by 4 bases and J by 2 bases, with 5 bases of the junction left unmatched. Germline CDR1 SGHRS, CDR2 YFSETQ. The CDR3 reads CASSPTGGGNQPQHF. CDR3 coding DNA: TGCGCCAGCAGCCCAACAGGGGGAGGCAATCAGCCCCAGCATTTT.